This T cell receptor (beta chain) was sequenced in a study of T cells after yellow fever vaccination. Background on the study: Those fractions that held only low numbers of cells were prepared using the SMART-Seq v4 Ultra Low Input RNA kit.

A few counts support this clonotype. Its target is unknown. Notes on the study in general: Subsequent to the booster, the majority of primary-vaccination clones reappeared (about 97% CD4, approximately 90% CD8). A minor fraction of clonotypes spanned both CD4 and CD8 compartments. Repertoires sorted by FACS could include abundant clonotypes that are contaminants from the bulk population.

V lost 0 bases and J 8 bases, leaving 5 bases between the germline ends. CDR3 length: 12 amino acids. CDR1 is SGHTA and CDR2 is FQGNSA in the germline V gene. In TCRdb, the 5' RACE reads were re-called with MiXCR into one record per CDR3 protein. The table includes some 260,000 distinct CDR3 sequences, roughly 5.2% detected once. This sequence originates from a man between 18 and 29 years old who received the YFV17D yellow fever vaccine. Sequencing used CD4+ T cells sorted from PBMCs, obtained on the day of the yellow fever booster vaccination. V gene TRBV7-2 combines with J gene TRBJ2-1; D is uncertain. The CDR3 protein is CASSLASYEQFF. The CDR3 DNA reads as TGTGCCAGCAGCTTAGCTTCGTATGAGCAGTTCTTC.